This T cell receptor (beta chain) originates from a study of T cell responses to AZD1222 COVID-19 vaccine. About this clone itself: Its antigen is currently unknown.

Profiled with immunoSEQ multiplex PCR; TCRdb holds only in-frame clones, not every one. Of approximately 140,000 clones in the sample, more than 85% are singletons; the top ten hold roughly 3.4%. Regarding the study as a whole: Variant regions that are unmutated are reportedly the target of nearly half of spike-specific TCRs. Rises in breadth and depth of Spike-specific TCRs came after two AZD1222 doses. Only a handful of AZD1222 recipients were seropositive at baseline.

The TCR sequence derives from an adult who received the AZD1222 COVID-19 vaccine. The source material was peripheral blood, sampled 28 days after the second AZD1222 dose.

CDR3 region: CASSELYSNQPQHF. The CDR3 DNA reads TGTGCCAGCAGCGAGTTGTATAGCAATCAGCCCCAGCATTTT. This sequence joins TRBV2 and TRBJ1-5; D gene uncertain. The CDR3 extends over 14 amino acids. V was pared by 6 bases and J by 0 bases, with 9 bases between. The germline CDR1 and CDR2 sequences are SNHLY and FYNNEI.